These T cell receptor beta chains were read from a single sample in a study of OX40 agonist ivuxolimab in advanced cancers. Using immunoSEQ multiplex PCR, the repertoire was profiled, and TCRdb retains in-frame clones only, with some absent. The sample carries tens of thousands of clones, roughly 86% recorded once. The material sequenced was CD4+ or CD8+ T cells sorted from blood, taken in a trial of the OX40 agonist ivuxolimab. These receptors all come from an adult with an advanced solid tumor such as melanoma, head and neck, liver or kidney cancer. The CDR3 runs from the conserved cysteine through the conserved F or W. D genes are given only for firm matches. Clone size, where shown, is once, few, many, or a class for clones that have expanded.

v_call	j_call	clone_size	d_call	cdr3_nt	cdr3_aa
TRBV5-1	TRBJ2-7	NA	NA	TGCGCCAGCAGCTTGTTACAGGGCAATAGATACGAGCAGTACTTC	CASSLLQGNRYEQYF
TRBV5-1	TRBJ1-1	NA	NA	TGCGCCAGCAGCTTGGGGCTGGGTGACACTGAAGCTTTCTTT	CASSLGLGDTEAFF
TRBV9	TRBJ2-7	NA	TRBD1	TGTGCCAGCAGCGTAGGGGGACAGCCGGCCTACGAGCAGTACTTC	CASSVGGQPAYEQYF
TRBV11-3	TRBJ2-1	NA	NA	TGTGCCAGCAGCTTTGATCGTAGGACGGATGAGCAGTTCTTC	CASSFDRRTDEQFF
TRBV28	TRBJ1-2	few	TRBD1	TGTGCCAGCAGTTCCGCCCAGACAGGGGGGTATGACTATGGCTACACCTTC	CASSSAQTGGYDYGYTF
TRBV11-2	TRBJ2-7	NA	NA	TGTGCCAGCAGCCCCGAGAGACTCGACTACGAGCAGTACTTC	CASSPERLDYEQYF
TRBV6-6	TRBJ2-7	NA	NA	TGTGCCACCGTCCTTGTCGGGGAGCAGTACTTC	CATVLVGEQYF
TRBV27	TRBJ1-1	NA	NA	TGTGCCAGCAGTACCGGACAAAGAGCTTTCTTT	CASSTGQRAFF
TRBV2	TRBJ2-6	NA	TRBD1	TGTGCCAGCGGACAGGGGGCAGCTGGGGCCAACGTCCTGACTTTC	CASGQGAAGANVLTF
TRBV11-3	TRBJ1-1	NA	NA	TGTGCCAGCAGCTTAAACCCAAACACTGAAGCTTTCTTT	CASSLNPNTEAFF
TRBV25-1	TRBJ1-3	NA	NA	TGTGCCAGCAGTCGGACAGACTCTGGAAACACCATATATTTT	CASSRTDSGNTIYF
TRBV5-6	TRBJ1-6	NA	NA	TGTGCCAGCAGCCCCGGGCGTTCAGAGTCTTCACCCCTCCACTTT	CASSPGRSESSPLHF
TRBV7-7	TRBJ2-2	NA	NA	TGTGCTAGCAGCTTAGTGCTAGGGAGCGGAGAGCTGTTTTTT	CASSLVLGSGELFF
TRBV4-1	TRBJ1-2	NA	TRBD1	TGCGCCAGCAGCCAAGATAGGGGGACAGGGGGCTACACCTTC	CASSQDRGTGGYTF
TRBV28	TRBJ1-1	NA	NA	TGTGCCAGCAGTTCCCCAGGGAAGACTGAAGCTTTCTTT	CASSSPGKTEAFF
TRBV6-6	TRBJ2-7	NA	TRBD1	TGTGCCAGCAGTCCTTGGGACAGGAGTTACGAGCAGTACTTC	CASSPWDRSYEQYF
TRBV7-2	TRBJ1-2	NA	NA	TGTGCCAGCAGCTTAGAATCGGTGGGCAGGGCCCTCTATGGCTACACCTTC	CASSLESVGRALYGYTF
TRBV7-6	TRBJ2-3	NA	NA	TGTGCCAGCAGGAAAGAGGGGGGAACAGATACGCAGTATTTT	CASRKEGGTDTQYF
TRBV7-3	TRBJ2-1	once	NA	TGTGCCAGCAGCTTAAATATAGGGGCCCAACTGCAGTTCTTC	CASSLNIGAQLQFF
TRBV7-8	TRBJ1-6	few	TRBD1	TGTGCCAGCAGCCCAGGGGGTAATTCACCCCTCCACTTT	CASSPGGNSPLHF
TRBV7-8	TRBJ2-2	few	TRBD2	TGTGCCAGCAGCCTTAGTCTAGCGGGGGCCCGGGGAACCGGGGAGCTGTTTTTT	CASSLSLAGARGTGELFF
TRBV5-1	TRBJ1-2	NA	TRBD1	TGCGCCAGCACCTATAGGACAGGGGATACCTATGGCTACACCTTC	CASTYRTGDTYGYTF
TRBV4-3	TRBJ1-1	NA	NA	TGCGCCAGCAGCCAATCCCAGAAACAGAACACTGAAGCTTTCTTT	CASSQSQKQNTEAFF
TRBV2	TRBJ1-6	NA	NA	TGTGCCACCTTTAAACCTAATTCACCCCTCCACTTT	CATFKPNSPLHF
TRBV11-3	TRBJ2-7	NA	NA	TGTGCCAGCAGCCCACAGATGGGCAGATCCTACGAGCAGTACTTC	CASSPQMGRSYEQYF
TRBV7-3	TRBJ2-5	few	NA	TGTGCCAGCAGCTTAAAGAGGACTGCGGGGAAGTACCAAGAGACCCAGTACTTC	CASSLKRTAGKYQETQYF
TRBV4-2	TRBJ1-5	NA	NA	TGTGCCAGCAGCCAAGGTGTGAATCAGCCCCAGCATTTT	CASSQGVNQPQHF
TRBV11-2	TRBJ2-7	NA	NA	TGTGCCAGCAGCTTAGGAACCTGGGAGCAGTACTTC	CASSLGTWEQYF
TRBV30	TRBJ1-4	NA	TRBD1	TGTGCCTGGAGTGTAGACAGGGCAAAAGAAAAACTGTTTTTT	CAWSVDRAKEKLFF
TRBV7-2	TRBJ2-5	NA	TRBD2	TGTGCCAGCAGCTCCTTGACGGGGGGACTCGCCTACTTC	CASSSLTGGLAYF
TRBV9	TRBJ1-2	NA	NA	TGTGCCAGCAGCCCCACAGGGACGGAACGGGGTGGCTACACCTTC	CASSPTGTERGGYTF
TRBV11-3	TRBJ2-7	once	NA	TGTGCCAGCAGCTTAGTTCGGGCTGGCTACGAGCAGTACTTC	CASSLVRAGYEQYF
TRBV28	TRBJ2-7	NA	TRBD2	TGTGCCAGCATTTCGGGGGGTTCCTCCTACGAGCAGTACTTC	CASISGGSSYEQYF
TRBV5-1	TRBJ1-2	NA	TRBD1	TGCGCCAGCAGCGTGGACAGGGATTATGGCTACACCTTC	CASSVDRDYGYTF
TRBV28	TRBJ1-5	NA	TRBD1	TGTGCCAGCAGTGGGGGGGACAGGATCAATCAGCCCCAGCATTTT	CASSGGDRINQPQHF
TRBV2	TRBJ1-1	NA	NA	TGTGCCAGCAGTGAAGGCCCCCTACGGGCTGAAGCTTTCTTT	CASSEGPLRAEAFF
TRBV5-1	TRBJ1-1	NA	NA	TGCGCCAGCAGCCTAGTGCAGGGGAGGGGGTCTGAAGCTTTCTTT	CASSLVQGRGSEAFF
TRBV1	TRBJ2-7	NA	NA	TGCACCAGCAGCCACGGGGGGGCGGGGGCGTACTACGAGCAGTACTTC	CTSSHGGAGAYYEQYF
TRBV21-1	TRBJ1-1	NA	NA	TGTGCCATGTCTCTTGGGAACACTGAAGCTTTCTTT	CAMSLGNTEAFF
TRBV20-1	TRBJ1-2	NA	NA	TGCAGTGCTAGTGGTGGAAGCCGCTACACCTTC	CSASGGSRYTF
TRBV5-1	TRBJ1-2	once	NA	TGCGCCAGCAGCTTGGTTGCAGAAAGCTATGGCTACACCTTC	CASSLVAESYGYTF
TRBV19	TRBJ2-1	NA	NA	TGTGCCAGTAGTATCAGGGGCACACAATACAATGAGCAGTTCTTC	CASSIRGTQYNEQFF
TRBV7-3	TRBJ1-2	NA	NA	TGTGCCAGCAGCCCTCTCGCGGGGGCGGATGGCTACACCTTC	CASSPLAGADGYTF
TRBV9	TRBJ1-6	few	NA	TGTGCCAGCAGCGCCGAAACAGGTACTTCACCCCTCCACTTT	CASSAETGTSPLHF
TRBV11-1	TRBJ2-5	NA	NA	TGTGCCAGCGGATCGGAGGGGGTGGGGACCCAGTACTTC	CASGSEGVGTQYF
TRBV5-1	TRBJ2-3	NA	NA	TGCGCCAGCAGCAGTTTAAACCCAGGCACAGATACGCAGTATTTT	CASSSLNPGTDTQYF
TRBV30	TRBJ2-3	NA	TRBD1	TGTGCCTGGGGACAGGGGAACACAGATACGCAGTATTTT	CAWGQGNTDTQYF
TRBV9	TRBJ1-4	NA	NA	TGTGCCAGCAGCGTAGGAGAGGCCCCTAATGAAAAACTGTTTTTT	CASSVGEAPNEKLFF
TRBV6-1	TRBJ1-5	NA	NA	TGTGCCAGCCCTCATAGGGGAATAGGCAATCAGCCCCAGCATTTT	CASPHRGIGNQPQHF